The source of this TCR beta chain is a study of blood T cells in healthy people across ages (dated by TCRdb to about 2015). Background on the whole study: Template switching captured roughly one uniquely barcoded TCR beta cDNA molecule per two T cells in model experiments. Using deep sequencing normalized with unique cDNA molecular identifiers, the study measured how TCR beta repertoire diversity changes with age. Four age groups were formed from the donors: young (average about 16 years), middle-aged (approximately 40), aged (around 62) and long-lived (82). To avoid experimental bias, donors of different ages were distributed randomly across sequencing lanes. Using the same blood draw, the study looked at two additional independent replicas of 1 million unique cDNA reads for two donors, one aged 18 to 30 and the other aged 80 or older. General study outcomes and caveats: A strong correlation was found between observed TCR beta diversity and the percentage of naive T cells measured by flow cytometry. As age increased, observed TCR beta diversity per million T cells dropped in a roughly linear way, and a significant reduction was already evident by age 40. Estimates of total diversity based on one million sequenced T cells were regarded as lower bounds and as underestimates. The long-lived group showed more naive CD4+ T cells, fewer expanded clones and increased TCR diversity than the aged group, suggesting age selection. Because donor CMV infection status was unknown, age-related changes in expanded clonotypes were potentially confounded. Bulk unsorted PBMC profiling prevented conclusive comparison of naive and antigen-experienced compartments.

The CDR3 starts with the cysteine, ends with the phenylalanine, and has 14 residues. The entry retains the CDR3 DNA only, 42 bases that are in frame from base 1. Trimming takes 0 bases from V and 6 bases from J, and the germline ends sit 11 bases apart. CDR1 and CDR2 are drawn from the germline V gene: SGHRS, YFSETQ. Systemically healthy Caucasian individuals from Russia, over 30 in total and aged about 6 to 95 years, were included as donors. Each donor gave 8 to 10 milliliters of peripheral blood, drawn into EDTA-treated Vacutainer tubes. Ficoll-Paque density-gradient centrifugation was used to isolate PBMCs, with at least 6 million per sample. Total RNA was extracted from PBMCs with Trizol reagent, with at least 6 micrograms obtained per sample. The percentages of naive CD45RAhigh/CD27high T cells were determined by flow cytometry on a PBMC aliquot from every donor. Of note for this clonotype: This receptor's antigen is unknown. It has no much larger one-base neighbor in the sample; base qualities were not kept.

The library was produced with 5' RACE. Sequencing took place on an Illumina HiSeq 2500. A second roughly 7 to 11 cycle PCR used a sample-barcoded 5' primer and a J-beta primer mix. Each TCR beta cDNA molecule received a unique molecular identifier from a template-switch 5' adaptor carrying 12 random nucleotides. Each sample yielded at least 2.5 million CDR3-containing paired-end reads. All of the RNA was converted into first-strand cDNA using the Mint cDNA synthesis kit, with a TRBC-specific oligonucleotide serving as the primer. Following uracil-DNA glycosylase treatment, a first 18-cycle PCR with universal primers M1SS and BC2_uni_R was performed on all cDNA. The study's own analysis went as follows. For normalization, 1 million high-quality reads were randomly selected from each sample, with every read carrying a distinct molecular identifier. Reads sharing molecular identifiers were discarded rather than binned into consensus sequences. MiTCR, set to a Q25 quality threshold and the strictest error-elimination algorithm, was used for CDR3 identification, clonotype clustering and error correction. A nonparametric unseen species model with Euler transformation was used to estimate lower-bound total TCR beta diversity. TCRdb ran its own pipeline on the public reads, namely fastp trimming at Q25 and MiXCR clone calling, and kept in-frame beta chains. Here each entry gathers all rows of one CDR3 protein and keeps the most common genes and DNA. TCRdb's processing, not the study's, gives the V and J calls here. The table for this sample lists 650,000 to 800,000 distinct CDR3 sequences; under 45% of them were counted only once. Roughly a fifth of the sample belongs to the ten largest clones.

Sample: blood. Rearrangement joined TRBV5-1 to TRBJ2-3, with TRBD1 as a weak D call on 5 bases. This receptor was obtained from a man in his sixties in good health. CDR3 region: CASSLGQSGDTQYF. The DNA is TGCGCCAGCAGCTTGGGACAGTCCGGCGATACGCAGTATTTT. Here the CDR3 is joined to the reference TRBV5-1 and TRBJ2-3 genes, and the full variable domain is: KAGVTQTPRYLIKTRGQQVTLSCSPISGHRSVSWYQQTPGQGLQFLFEYFSETQRNKGNFPGRFSGRQFSNSRSEMNVSTLELGDSALYLCASSLGQSGDTQYFGPGTRLTVL.